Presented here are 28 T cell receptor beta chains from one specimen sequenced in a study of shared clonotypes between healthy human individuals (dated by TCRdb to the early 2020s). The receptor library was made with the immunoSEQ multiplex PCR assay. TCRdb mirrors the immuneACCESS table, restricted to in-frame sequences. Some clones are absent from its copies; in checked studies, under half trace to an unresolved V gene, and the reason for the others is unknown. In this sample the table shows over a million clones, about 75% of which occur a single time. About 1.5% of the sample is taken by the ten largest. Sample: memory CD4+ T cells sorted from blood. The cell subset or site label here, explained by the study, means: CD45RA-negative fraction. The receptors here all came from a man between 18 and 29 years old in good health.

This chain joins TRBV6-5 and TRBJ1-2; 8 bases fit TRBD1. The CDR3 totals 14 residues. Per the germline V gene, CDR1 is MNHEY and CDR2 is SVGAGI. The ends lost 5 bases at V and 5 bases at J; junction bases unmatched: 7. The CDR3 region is CASSTNTGGYGYTF. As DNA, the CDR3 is TGTGCCAGCAGTACCAATACAGGGGGGTATGGCTACACCTTC.

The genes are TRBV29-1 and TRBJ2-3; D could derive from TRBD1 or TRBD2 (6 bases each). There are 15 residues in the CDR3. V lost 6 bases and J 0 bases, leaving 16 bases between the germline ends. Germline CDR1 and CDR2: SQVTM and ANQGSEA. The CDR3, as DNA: TGCAGCGTGGAATCCCTGGGGGGCAGCACAGATACGCAGTATTTT. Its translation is CSVESLGGSTDTQYF.

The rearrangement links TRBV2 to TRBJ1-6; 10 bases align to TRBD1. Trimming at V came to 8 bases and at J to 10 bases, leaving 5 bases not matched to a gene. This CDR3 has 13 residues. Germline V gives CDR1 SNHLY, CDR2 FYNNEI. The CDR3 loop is CASAGTGESPLHF. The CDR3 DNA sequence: TGTGCCAGCGCCGGGACAGGGGAATCACCCCTCCACTTT.

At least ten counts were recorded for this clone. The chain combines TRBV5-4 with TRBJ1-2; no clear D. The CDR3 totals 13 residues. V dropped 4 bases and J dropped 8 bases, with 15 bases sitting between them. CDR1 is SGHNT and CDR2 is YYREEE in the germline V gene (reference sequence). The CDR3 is CASSLRTRRGYTF. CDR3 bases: TGTGCCAGCAGCCTCCGGACCAGGAGGGGCTACACCTTC. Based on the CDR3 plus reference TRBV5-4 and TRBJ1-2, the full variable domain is ETGVTQSPTHLIKTRGQQVTLRCSSQSGHNTVSWYQQALGQGPQFIFQYYREEENGRGNFPPRFSGLQFPNYSSELNVNALELDDSALYLCASSLRTRRGYTFGSGTRLTVV.

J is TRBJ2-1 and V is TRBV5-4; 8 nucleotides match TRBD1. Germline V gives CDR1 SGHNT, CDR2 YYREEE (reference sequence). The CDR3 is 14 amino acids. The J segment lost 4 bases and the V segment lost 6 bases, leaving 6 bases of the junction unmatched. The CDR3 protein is CASNPDRAYNEQFF. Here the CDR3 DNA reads TGTGCCAGCAACCCGGACAGGGCTTACAATGAGCAGTTCTTC.

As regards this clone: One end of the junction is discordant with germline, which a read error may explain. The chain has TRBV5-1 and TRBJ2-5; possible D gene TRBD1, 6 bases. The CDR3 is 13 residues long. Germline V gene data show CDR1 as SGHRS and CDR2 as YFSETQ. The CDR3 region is CASRDGQMGTQYF. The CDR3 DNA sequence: TGTGCCAGCAGGGATGGACAGATGGGGACCCAGTACTTC.

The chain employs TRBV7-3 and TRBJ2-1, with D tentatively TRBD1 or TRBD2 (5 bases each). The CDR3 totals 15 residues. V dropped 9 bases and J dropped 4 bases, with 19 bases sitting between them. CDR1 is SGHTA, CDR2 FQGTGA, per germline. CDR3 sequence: CARDSDISAYNEQFF. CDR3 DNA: TGTGCCAGGGACTCGGACATTTCGGCGTACAATGAGCAGTTCTTC.

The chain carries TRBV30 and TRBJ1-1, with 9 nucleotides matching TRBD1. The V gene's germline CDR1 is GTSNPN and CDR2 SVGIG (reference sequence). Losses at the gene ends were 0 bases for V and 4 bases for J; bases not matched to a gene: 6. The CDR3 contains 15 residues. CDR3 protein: CAWSVPGTGPTEAFF. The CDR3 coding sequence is TGTGCCTGGAGTGTACCCGGGACAGGGCCCACTGAAGCTTTCTTT.

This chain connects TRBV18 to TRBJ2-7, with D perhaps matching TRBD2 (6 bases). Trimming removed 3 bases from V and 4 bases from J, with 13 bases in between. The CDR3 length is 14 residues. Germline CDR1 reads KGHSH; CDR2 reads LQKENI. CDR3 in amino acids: CASSPPGLGYEQYF. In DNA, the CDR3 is TGTGCCAGCTCACCCCCGGGACTGGGGTACGAGCAGTACTTC. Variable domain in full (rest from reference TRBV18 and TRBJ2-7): NAGVMQNPRHLVRRRGQEARLRCSPMKGHSHVYWYRQLPEEGLKFMVYLQKENIIDESGMPKERFSAEFPKEGPSILRIQQVVRGDSAAYFCASSPPGLGYEQYFGPGTRLTVT.

CDR3 coding DNA: TGTGCCAGCAGCTCGGGGTTTCCCTATGGCTACACCTTC. This gives the protein CASSSGFPYGYTF. This chain connects TRBV5-6 to TRBJ1-2; no clear D. V lost 3 bases to trimming and J lost 4 bases, with 10 bases between them. Germline V gene data show CDR1 as SGHDT and CDR2 as YYEEEE. CDR3 length: 13 amino acids.

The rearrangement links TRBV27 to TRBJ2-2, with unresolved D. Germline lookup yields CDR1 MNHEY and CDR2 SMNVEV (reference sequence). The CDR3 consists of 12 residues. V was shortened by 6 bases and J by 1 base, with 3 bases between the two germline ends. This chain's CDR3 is CASSKNTGELFF. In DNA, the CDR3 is TGTGCCAGCAGCAAGAACACCGGGGAGCTGTTTTTT.

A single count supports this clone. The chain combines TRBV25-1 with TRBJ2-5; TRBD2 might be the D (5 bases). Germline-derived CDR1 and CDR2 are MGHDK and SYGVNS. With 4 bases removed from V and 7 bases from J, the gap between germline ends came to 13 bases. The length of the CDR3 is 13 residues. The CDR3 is CASSVFEGATQYF. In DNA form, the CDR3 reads TGTGCCAGCAGTGTGTTTGAGGGAGCGACCCAGTACTTC.

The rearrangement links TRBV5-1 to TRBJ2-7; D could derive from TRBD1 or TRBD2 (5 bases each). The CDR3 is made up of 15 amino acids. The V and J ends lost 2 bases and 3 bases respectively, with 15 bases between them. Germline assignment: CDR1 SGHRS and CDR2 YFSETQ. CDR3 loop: CASSFSGTAGYEQYF. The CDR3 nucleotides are TGCGCCAGCAGCTTTTCCGGGACGGCAGGCTACGAGCAGTACTTC.

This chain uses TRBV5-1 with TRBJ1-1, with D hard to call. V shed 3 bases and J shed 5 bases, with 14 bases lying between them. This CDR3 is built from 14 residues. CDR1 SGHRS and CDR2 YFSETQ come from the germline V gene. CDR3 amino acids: CASSSASGETEAFF. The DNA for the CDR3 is TGCGCCAGCAGCTCCGCGTCTGGGGAAACTGAAGCTTTCTTT.

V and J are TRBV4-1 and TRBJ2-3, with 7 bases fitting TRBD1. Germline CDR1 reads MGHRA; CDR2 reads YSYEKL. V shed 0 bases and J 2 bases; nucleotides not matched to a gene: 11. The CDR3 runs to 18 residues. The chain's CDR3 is CASSQDREQGYLTDTQYF. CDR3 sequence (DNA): TGCGCCAGCAGCCAAGATCGAGAACAGGGGTACCTCACAGATACGCAGTATTTT.

This CDR3 is CASSSRLASIDTQYF. Written as DNA, the CDR3 is TGTGCCAGCAGCTCCAGACTAGCGTCGATTGATACGCAGTATTTT. The chain has TRBV4-2 and TRBJ2-3, with 8 bases identical to TRBD2. The germline V gene has CDR1 LGHNA and CDR2 YNFKEQ. The junction had 10 bases not matched to a gene; V was cut back by 5 bases and J by 6 bases. The CDR3 length is 15 residues.

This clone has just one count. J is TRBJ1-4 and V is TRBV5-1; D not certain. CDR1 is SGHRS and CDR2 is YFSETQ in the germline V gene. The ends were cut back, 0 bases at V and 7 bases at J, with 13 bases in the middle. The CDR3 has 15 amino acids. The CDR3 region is CASSLGALEGEKLFF. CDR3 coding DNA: TGCGCCAGCAGCTTGGGGGCCCTCGAGGGTGAAAAACTGTTTTTT.

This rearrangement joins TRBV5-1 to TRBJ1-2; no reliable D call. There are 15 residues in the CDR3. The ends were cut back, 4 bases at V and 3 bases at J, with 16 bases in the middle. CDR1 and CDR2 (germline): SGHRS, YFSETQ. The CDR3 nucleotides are TGCGCCAGCAGCCTGGGTCGGAGGATGGACTATGGCTACACCTTC. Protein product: CASSLGRRMDYGYTF.

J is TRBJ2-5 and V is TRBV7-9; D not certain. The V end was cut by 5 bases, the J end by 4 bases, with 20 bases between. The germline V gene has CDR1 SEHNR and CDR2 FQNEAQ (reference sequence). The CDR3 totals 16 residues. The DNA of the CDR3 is TGTGCCAGCAGCCTATTCGTATCCACATCGGTAGAGACCCAGTACTTC. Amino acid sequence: CASSLFVSTSVETQYF.

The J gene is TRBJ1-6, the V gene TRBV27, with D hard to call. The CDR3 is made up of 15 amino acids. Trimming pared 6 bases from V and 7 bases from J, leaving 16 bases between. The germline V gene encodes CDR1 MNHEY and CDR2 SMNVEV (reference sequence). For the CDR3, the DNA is TGTGCCAGCAGCCCCTCCGGGGTCGTCAATTCACCCCTCCACTTT. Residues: CASSPSGVVNSPLHF.

CDR3 protein: CASSPRSGSETQYF. The CDR3 DNA reads TGTGCCAGCAGCCCCCGTTCCGGGAGTGAGACCCAGTACTTC. The chain has TRBV7-2 and TRBJ2-5, with a weak D call TRBD2 (6 bases). Between the trimmed V and J ends, which lost 5 bases and 5 bases, there was a span of 15 bases. The CDR3 covers 14 residues. Per germline, CDR1 SGHTA and CDR2 FQGNSA.

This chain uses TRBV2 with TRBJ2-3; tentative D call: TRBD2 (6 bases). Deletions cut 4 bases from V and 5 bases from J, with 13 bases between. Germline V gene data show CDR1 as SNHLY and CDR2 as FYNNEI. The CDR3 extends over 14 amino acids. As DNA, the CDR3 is TGTGCCAGCAGTGTAGGAGGGCCTGGAGATACGCAGTATTTT. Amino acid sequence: CASSVGGPGDTQYF.

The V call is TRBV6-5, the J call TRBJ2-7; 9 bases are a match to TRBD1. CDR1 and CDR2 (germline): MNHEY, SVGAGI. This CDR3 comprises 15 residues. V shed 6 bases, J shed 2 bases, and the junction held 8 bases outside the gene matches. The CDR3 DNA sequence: TGTGCCAGCAGCCGTACCGGGACAGGGCCCTACGAGCAGTACTTC. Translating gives CASSRTGTGPYEQYF.

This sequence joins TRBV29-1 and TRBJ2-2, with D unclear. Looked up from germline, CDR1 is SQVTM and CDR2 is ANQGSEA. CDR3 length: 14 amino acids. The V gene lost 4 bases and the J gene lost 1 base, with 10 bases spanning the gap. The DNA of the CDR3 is TGCAGCGTTGCCACGTCAGGGAACACCGGGGAGCTGTTTTTT. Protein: CSVATSGNTGELFF.

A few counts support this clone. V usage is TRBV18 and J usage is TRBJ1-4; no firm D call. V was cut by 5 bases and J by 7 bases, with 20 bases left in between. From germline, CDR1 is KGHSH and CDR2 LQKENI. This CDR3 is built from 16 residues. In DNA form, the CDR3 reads TGTGCCAGCTCAGCCGCCAAGGGCACGCTGGCTGAAAAACTGTTTTTT. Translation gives CASSAAKGTLAEKLFF.

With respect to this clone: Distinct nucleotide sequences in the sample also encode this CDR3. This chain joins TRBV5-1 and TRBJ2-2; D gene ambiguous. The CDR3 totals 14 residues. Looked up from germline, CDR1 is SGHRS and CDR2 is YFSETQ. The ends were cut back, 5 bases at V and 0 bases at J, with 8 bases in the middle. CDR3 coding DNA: TGCGCCAGCAGTCTGGGTTCGAACACCGGGGAGCTGTTTTTT. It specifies CASSLGSNTGELFF.

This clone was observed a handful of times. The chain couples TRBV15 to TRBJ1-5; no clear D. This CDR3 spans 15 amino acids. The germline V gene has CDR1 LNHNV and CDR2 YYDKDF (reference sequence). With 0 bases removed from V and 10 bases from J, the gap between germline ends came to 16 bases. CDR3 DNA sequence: TGTGCCACCAGCAGAGAAAGGATGGACCGGGAACCCCAGCATTTT. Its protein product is CATSRERMDREPQHF.

This CDR3 is CASSLGSGSRSEKLFF. CDR3 nucleotides: TGTGCCAGCAGTTTAGGTTCTGGGTCTCGCAGTGAAAAACTGTTTTTT. The chain combines TRBV27 with TRBJ1-4; no clear D. The CDR3 length is 16 residues. Germline V lookup: CDR1 MNHEY, CDR2 SMNVEV (reference sequence). Trimming cost V 2 bases and J 7 bases, with 17 bases left between them.